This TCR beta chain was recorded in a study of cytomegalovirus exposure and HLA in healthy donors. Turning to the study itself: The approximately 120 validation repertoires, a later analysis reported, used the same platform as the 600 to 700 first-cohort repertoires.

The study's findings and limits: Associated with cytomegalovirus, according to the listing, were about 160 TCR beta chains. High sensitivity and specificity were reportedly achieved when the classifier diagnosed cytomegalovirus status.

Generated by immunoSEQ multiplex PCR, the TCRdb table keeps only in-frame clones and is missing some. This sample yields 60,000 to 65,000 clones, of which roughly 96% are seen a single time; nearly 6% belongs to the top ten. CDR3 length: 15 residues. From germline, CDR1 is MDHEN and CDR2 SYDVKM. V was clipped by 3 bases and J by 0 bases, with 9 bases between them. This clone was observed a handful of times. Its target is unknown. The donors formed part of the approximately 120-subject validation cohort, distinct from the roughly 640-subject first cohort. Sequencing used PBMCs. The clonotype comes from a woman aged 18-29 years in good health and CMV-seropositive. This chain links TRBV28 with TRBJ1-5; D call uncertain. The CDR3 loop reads CASSFGVYSNQPQHF. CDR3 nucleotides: TGTGCCAGCAGTTTTGGAGTTTATAGCAATCAGCCCCAGCATTTT.